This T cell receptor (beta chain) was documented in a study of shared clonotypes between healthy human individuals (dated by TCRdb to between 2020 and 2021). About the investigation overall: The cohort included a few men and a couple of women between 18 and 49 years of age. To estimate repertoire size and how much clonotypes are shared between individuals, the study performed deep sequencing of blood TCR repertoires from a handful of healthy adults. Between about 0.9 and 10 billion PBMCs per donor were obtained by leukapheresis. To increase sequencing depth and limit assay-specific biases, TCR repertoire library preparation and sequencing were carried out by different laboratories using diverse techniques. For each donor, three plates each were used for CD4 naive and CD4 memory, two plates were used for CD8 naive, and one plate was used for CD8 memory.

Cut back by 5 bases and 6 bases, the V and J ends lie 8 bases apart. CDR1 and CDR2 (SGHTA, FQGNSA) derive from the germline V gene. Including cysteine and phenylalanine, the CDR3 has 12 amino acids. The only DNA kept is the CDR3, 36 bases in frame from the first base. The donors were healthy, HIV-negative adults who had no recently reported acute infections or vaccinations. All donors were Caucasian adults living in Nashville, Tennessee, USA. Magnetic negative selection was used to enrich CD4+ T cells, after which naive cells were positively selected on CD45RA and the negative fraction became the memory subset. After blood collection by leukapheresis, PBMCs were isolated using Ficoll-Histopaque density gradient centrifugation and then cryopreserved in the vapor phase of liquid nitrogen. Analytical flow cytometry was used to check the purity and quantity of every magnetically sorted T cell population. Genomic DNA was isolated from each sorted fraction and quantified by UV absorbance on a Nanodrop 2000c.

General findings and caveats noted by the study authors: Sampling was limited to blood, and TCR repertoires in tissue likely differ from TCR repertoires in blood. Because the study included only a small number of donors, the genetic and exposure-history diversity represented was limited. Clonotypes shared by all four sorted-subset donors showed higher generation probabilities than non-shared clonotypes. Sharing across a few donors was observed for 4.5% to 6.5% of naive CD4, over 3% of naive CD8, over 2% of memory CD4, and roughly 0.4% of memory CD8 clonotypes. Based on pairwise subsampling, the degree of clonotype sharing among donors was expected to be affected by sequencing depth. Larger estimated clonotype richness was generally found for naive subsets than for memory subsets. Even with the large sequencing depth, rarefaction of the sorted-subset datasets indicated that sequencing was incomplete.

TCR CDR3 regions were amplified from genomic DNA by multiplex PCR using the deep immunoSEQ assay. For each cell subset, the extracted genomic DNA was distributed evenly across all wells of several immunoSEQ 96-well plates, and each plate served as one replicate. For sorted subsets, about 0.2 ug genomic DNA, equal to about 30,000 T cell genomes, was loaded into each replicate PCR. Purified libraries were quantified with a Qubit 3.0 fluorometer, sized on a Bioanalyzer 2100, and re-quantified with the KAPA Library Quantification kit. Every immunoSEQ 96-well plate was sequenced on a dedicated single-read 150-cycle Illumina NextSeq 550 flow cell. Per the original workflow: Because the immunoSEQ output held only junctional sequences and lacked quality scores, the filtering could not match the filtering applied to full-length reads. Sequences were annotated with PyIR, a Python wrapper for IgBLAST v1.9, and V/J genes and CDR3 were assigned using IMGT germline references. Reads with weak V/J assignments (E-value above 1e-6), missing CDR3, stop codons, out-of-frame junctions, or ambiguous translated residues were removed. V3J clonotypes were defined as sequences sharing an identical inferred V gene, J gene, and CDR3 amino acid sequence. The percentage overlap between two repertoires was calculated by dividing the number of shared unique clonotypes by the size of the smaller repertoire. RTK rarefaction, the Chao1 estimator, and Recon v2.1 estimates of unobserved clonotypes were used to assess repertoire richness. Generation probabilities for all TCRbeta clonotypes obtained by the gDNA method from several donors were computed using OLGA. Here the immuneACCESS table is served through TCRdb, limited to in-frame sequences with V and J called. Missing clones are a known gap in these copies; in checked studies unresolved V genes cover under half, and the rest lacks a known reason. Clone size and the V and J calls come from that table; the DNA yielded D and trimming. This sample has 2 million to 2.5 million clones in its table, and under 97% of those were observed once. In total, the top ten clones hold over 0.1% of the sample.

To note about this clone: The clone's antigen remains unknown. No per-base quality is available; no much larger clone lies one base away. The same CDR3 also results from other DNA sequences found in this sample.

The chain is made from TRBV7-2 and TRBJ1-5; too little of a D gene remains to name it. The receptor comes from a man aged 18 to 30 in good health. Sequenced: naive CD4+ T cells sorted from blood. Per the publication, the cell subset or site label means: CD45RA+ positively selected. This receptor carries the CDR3 CASSIGAQPQHF. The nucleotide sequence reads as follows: TGTGCCAGCAGCATTGGTGCTCAGCCCCAGCATTTT.